This TCR beta chain was identified during a study of T cells in Graves' hyperthyroidism and ophthalmopathy. This clonotype was recorded many times. Authors of the study amplified TCR beta CDR3 regions from RNA transcripts. HTBI primers were used for first-round RT-PCR of the TCR CDR3. Each CDR3 protein gets one entry after TCRdb re-called the multiplex PCR reads with MiXCR. The repertoire holds some 200,000 distinct CDR3 sequences, with approximately 16% as singletons. CDR3 length equals 15 residues. V dropped 1 base and J dropped 9; count of bases not matched to a gene: 8. CDR1 and CDR2 from the germline V gene are LGHDT and YNNKEL (reference sequence).

This sequence originates from a woman aged 45-60 years with Graves' hyperthyroidism. The genes are TRBV3-1 and TRBJ2-4; 8 nucleotides line up with TRBD2. The sample was blood. CDR3 sequence reads: CASSQGGTSRVIQYF. The CDR3 DNA is TGTGCCAGCAGCCAAGGTGGGACTAGTCGGGTCATTCAGTACTTC. Together with reference TRBV3-1 and TRBJ2-4, the CDR3 gives the full variable domain: DTAVSQTPKYLVTQMGNDKSIKCEQNLGHDTMYWYKQDSKKFLKIMFSYNNKELIINETVPNRFSPKSPDKAHLNLHINSLELGDSAVYFCASSQGGTSRVIQYFGAGTRLSVL.